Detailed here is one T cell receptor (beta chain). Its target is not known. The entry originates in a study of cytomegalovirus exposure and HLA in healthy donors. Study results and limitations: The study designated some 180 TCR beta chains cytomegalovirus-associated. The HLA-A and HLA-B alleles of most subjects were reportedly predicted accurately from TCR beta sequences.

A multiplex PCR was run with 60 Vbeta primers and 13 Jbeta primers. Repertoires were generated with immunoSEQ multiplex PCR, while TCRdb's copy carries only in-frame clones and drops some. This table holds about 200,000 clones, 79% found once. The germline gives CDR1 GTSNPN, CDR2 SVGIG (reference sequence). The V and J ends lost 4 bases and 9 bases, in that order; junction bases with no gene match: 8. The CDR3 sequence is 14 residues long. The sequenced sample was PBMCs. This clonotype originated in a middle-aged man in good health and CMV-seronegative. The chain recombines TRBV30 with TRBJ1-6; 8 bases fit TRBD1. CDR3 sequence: CAWTQGQEFSPLHF. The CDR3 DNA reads TGTGCCTGGACCCAGGGACAGGAATTTTCACCCCTCCACTTT.